The clone carrying this T cell receptor (beta chain) was seen a handful of times. The data derive from a study of blood T cells in healthy people across ages. Trimming took off 4 bases at V and 8 bases at J, with 19 bases between the two ends. The germline V gene has CDR1 SGDLS and CDR2 YYNGEE. The CDR3 has 15 amino acids. PCR was performed a second time for 7 to 11 cycles using a sample-barcoded 5' primer and a J-beta primer mix. TCRdb fed the 5' RACE reads into MiXCR, producing one record per CDR3 protein. Here the sample spans approximately 800,000 distinct CDR3 sequences, roughly 64% being singletons.

The chain has TRBV9 and TRBJ2-1, with D maybe TRBD1 (6 bases). Input material: blood. The TCR comes from a man aged 25-40 years in good health. The CDR3 here is CASSRAEGVTDEQFF. The CDR3 DNA sequence: TGTGCCAGCAGCAGGGCAGAGGGGGTTACGGATGAGCAGTTCTTC.